This TCR beta chain was identified during a study of blood T cell repertoires in COVID-19 (dated by TCRdb to about 2020). For the wider study: The collaborator samples originated in the United States, Italy and Spain and spanned the acute and convalescent phases of COVID-19. Subjects who had been exposed to COVID-19, were actively infected with it, or had recovered from it provided the deeply sampled blood TCRbeta repertoires that made up the dataset. Where HLA class I and class II types were available, the types were taken from metadata supplied by the sample provider, not from assay-based typing. The prospective study material was composed of cDNA or gDNA derived from T cells, B-cell-depleted T cells, or PBMCs. Sample metadata almost always included a de-identified subject ID, COVID-19 status, age in years and sex. The repertoires were released in a freely available public database meant as a resource for research on the immune response to SARS-CoV-2. The samples were drawn from two sources: the first 160 participants of the ongoing ImmuneRACE study, and fewer than 1,500 subjects contributed by 6 global collaborators.

What the work shows at the level of the full study, not this receptor alone: The amount of clinical and demographic metadata varied by source and participant and was provided uncurated.

TCRbeta CDR3 regions were amplified from genomic DNA using the immunoSEQ Assay, a bias-controlled multiplex PCR. The study's processing was this. Nucleated cell counts per sample were estimated from amplification of reference gene primers within the assay. Sequence reads were collapsed and filtered to measure the absolute abundance of every unique TCRbeta CDR3 rearrangement. For each sample, productive Simpson clonality was calculated as the square root of Simpson's diversity index over productive rearrangements. TCRdb retrieved this table from immuneACCESS and kept in-frame rearrangements only. Not all clones are present; in checked studies, unresolved V genes account for under half, and no reason is known for the remainder. Clonal size and the V and J genes are those of that table, whereas D and trimming came from the DNA. The sample data list 60,000 to 85,000 clones, and approximately 85% of these were observed just once. Over 9.5% of the sample goes to the ten largest clones.

One collaborating source in Seattle enrolled patients while the patients were actively infected and followed the patients over time throughout the course of disease. The collaborating institutions used their own protocols to collect whole blood in K2EDTA tubes. Collaborator samples were shipped for TCRbeta analysis as frozen whole blood, isolated PBMCs, or DNA extracted from either sample type. Points on this clone: What this receptor recognizes is not known. It has no much larger one-base neighbor in the sample; base qualities were not kept.

Sequenced sample: peripheral blood. The sequence was obtained from a man aged 55-75 years with COVID-19, enrolled during active disease.

Here the CDR3 is given as CASWDTPGNTIYF. The nucleotide sequence reads as follows: TGTGCCAGCTGGGACACCCCTGGAAACACCATATATTTT. Recombination joined TRBV6-5 with TRBJ1-3; tentative D gene TRBD1, with 6 bases matching. V gives up 8 bases and J gives up 2 bases, and the segment between their germline ends measures 10 bases. The CDR3 goes from the cysteine to the phenylalanine over 13 residues. Here the CDR3 DNA is all that survives: 39 bases in frame from base 1. Looking up the germline V gene yields CDR1 MNHEY and CDR2 SVGAGI.